Shown below are 29 T cell receptor beta chains from a single sample sequenced in a study of CXCR3-negative and CXCR3-positive naive CD8 T cells. Libraries of TRB cDNA were made by 5' RACE and carried UMIs. TCRdb re-called the 5' RACE reads and shows each CDR3 protein once, DNA omitted. The sample table sets out around 40,000 distinct CDR3 sequences. Sequencing was carried out using memory CD8+ T cells from blood. Source of these receptors: a human donor in good health. Some clones in this sample may be carry-over from other donors' samples.

The rearrangement joins TRBV7-6 to TRBJ1-5; the D call of TRBD1 rests on TCRdb alone, since no DNA is present to check it. CDR1 SGHVS and CDR2 FNYEAQ come from the germline V gene. The CDR3 consists of 15 residues. This chain's CDR3 is CASSLSGGRGEPQHF. The full variable domain, in which reference TRBV7-6 and TRBJ1-5 provide the parts outside the CDR3, is GAGVSQSPRYKVTKRGQDVALRCDPISGHVSLYWYRQALGQGPEFLTYFNYEAQQDKSGLPNDRFSAERPEGSISTLTIQRTEQRDSAMYRCASSLSGGRGEPQHFGDGTRLSIL.

V and J are TRBV12-3 or TRBV12-4 and TRBJ2-1; TCRdb selects TRBD1, and the lack of DNA leaves this call unchecked. CDR3 size: 13 residues. CDR3 residues: CASRLTGFDEQFF.

The chain has TRBV27 and TRBJ2-4. Germline V gene sequence: CDR1 MNHEY, CDR2 SMNVEV (reference sequence). CDR3 length equals 16 residues. The CDR3: CASSQIAHIAKNIQYF.

J is TRBJ2-2 and V is TRBV5-8. The CDR3 totals 15 residues. CDR1 and CDR2 (germline): SGHTS, YDEGEE. CDR3 protein: CASSLRQANTGELFF.

J is TRBJ2-1 and V is TRBV6-5. This CDR3 comprises 13 residues. CDR1 is MNHEY and CDR2 is SVGAGI in the germline V gene. The CDR3 sequence: CASTDLPTGEQFF.

The J gene is TRBJ2-7, the V gene TRBV20-1; TCRdb gives TRBD2 as the D gene, but with no DNA this cannot be confirmed. The CDR3 consists of 14 residues. CDR1 is DFQATT, CDR2 SNEGSKA, per germline (reference sequence). CDR3 loop: CSANRAGGSYEQYF.

The chain recombines TRBV7-2 with TRBJ2-7; there is no DNA to check the TCRdb D call of TRBD1. Germline V gives CDR1 SGHTA, CDR2 FQGNSA. This CDR3 has 15 residues. CDR3 in amino acids: CASSLPGTGAYEQYF.

The chain couples TRBV13 to TRBJ2-7; the D gene TCRdb calls, TRBD1, cannot be checked with no DNA. In germline, CDR1 is PRHDT, CDR2 FYEKMQ (reference sequence). This CDR3 comprises 13 residues. CDR3 region: CASTRGAQYEQYF.

The V gene is TRBV6-4, the J gene TRBJ2-1; TCRdb selects TRBD1, and the lack of DNA leaves this call unchecked. Germline V gene sequence: CDR1 MRHNA, CDR2 SNTAGT. This CDR3 comprises 14 residues. CDR3 residues: CASSDRTGGNEQFF.

The J gene is TRBJ1-4, the V gene TRBV11-2; the TCRdb call, TRBD1, lacks DNA for checking. The germline CDR1 and CDR2 sequences are SGHAT and FQNNGV. This CDR3 is built from 16 residues. The CDR3 is CASSLPRTDEDEKLFF.

The rearrangement uses TRBV3-1 and TRBJ2-2; the D gene TCRdb calls, TRBD1, cannot be checked with no DNA. This CDR3 is built from 14 residues. CDR1 is LGHDT, CDR2 YNNKEL, per germline (reference sequence). The CDR3 region is CASSPKPPSGELFF.

The chain has TRBV27 and TRBJ1-1; TCRdb's D call, TRBD1, is unchecked because there is no DNA. The CDR3 contains 14 residues. Germline-derived CDR1 and CDR2 are MNHEY and SMNVEV (reference sequence). CDR3 sequence reads: CATQLAVGNTEAFF.

The genes are TRBV29-1 and TRBJ1-2; no DNA is available, so the TRBD1 call from TCRdb remains unchecked. Germline V gene sequence: CDR1 SQVTM, CDR2 ANQGSEA. This CDR3 comprises 11 residues. The CDR3 sequence is CSVVQGWEHTF.

CDR3 amino acids: CASSPPLDEQFF. The chain combines TRBV18 with TRBJ2-1. The CDR3 has 12 amino acids. Per the germline V gene, CDR1 is KGHSH and CDR2 is LQKENI.

This chain connects TRBV20-1 to TRBJ2-1. The CDR3 covers 14 residues. Per the germline V gene, CDR1 is DFQATT and CDR2 is SNEGSKA (reference sequence). The chain's CDR3 is CSASQVPSYNEQFF.

The chain uses TRBV13 and TRBJ1-2. The CDR3 is made up of 13 amino acids. Germline CDR1 reads PRHDT; CDR2 reads FYEKMQ (reference sequence). CDR3 protein: CASSFGQNYGYTF.

V gene TRBV7-8 combines with J gene TRBJ2-5; the TCRdb D gene call, TRBD2, has no DNA to confirm it. The CDR3 contains 15 residues. CDR1 is SGHVS, CDR2 FQNEAQ, per germline. CDR3 region: CASSLGRTSSETQYF.

J is TRBJ2-1 and V is TRBV20-1. The CDR3 has 14 amino acids. In germline, CDR1 is DFQATT, CDR2 SNEGSKA (reference sequence). The CDR3 loop reads CSARDYLSYNEQFF.

Here the CDR3 reads CASSQVERGAIYNEQFF. The gene calls are TRBV3-1 and TRBJ2-1; the TRBD2 assignment by TCRdb is unverifiable without DNA. CDR3 length: 17 residues. CDR1 and CDR2 (germline): LGHDT, YNNKEL (reference sequence).

V usage is TRBV7-3 and J usage is TRBJ1-1. The germline V gene encodes CDR1 SGHTA and CDR2 FQGTGA. CDR3 length: 13 residues. The CDR3 sequence: CASSSTFSSEAFF. The full variable domain, with the rest looked up from reference TRBV7-3 and TRBJ1-1, is GAGVSQTPSNKVTEKGKYVELRCDPISGHTALYWYRQSLGQGPEFLIYFQGTGAADDSGLPNDRFFAVRPEGSVSTLKIQRTERGDSAVYLCASSSTFSSEAFFGQGTRLTVV.

The J gene is TRBJ2-2, the V gene TRBV6-2 or TRBV6-3; TCRdb designates TRBD2, a call that cannot be tested without DNA. The germline CDR1 and CDR2 sequences are MNHEY and SVGEGT. This CDR3 region has 15 residues. This chain's CDR3 is CASSRAGPTTGELFF.

This chain joins TRBV20-1 and TRBJ1-1. In germline, CDR1 is DFQATT, CDR2 SNEGSKA (reference sequence). This CDR3 is built from 16 residues. CDR3 amino acids: CSARGLLDEVNTEAFF.

The V gene is TRBV14, the J gene TRBJ2-7; the D gene TCRdb calls, TRBD2, cannot be checked with no DNA. The length of the CDR3 is 13 residues. Germline CDR1 is SGHDN and CDR2 is FVKESK. CDR3 in amino acids: CASSTGPWGEQYF.

This chain uses TRBV12-3 or TRBV12-4 with TRBJ1-2; absent DNA, TCRdb's TRBD1 call cannot be checked. The CDR3 is made up of 13 amino acids. The CDR3 here is CASSPTAPYGYTF.

The rearrangement uses TRBV29-1 and TRBJ1-1. The CDR3 sequence is 11 residues long. Germline V gene sequence: CDR1 SQVTM, CDR2 ANQGSEA. The CDR3 spells CSVARPEGAFF.

This chain links TRBV20-1 with TRBJ1-6; there is no DNA to check the TCRdb D call of TRBD1. Looked up from germline, CDR1 is DFQATT and CDR2 is SNEGSKA (reference sequence). The CDR3 consists of 13 residues. The CDR3 loop reads CSAPSGQRSPLHF.

The V gene is TRBV12-3 or TRBV12-4, the J gene TRBJ2-7; absent DNA, TCRdb's TRBD2 call cannot be checked. The CDR3 totals 11 residues. The chain's CDR3 is CASSEGYEQYF.

The rearrangement uses TRBV7-9 and TRBJ2-2; the TCRdb D gene call, TRBD1, has no DNA to confirm it. The CDR3 is 16 amino acids. From germline, CDR1 is SEHNR and CDR2 FQNEAQ (reference sequence). CDR3 sequence reads: CASSSSSFGQGENLFF.

This CDR3 is CSAQTGGSYEQYF. The chain carries TRBV20-1 and TRBJ2-7. The CDR3 consists of 13 residues. Per germline, CDR1 DFQATT and CDR2 SNEGSKA (reference sequence).